This T cell receptor (beta chain) was identified during a study of Ad26.COV2.S vaccination and SARS-CoV-2 variants. Across the whole study: The authors gave Ad26.COV2.S intramuscularly, either once or twice 56 days apart.

TCRdb keeps only in-frame clones here, not all; method: immunoSEQ multiplex PCR. The sample lists 300,000 to 400,000 clones, less than 90% occurring once. Trimming pared 2 bases from V and 6 bases from J, leaving 7 bases between. Per germline, CDR1 MNHEY and CDR2 SVGEGT. This CDR3 region has 12 residues. Documented treatment: around 19 received Ad26.COV2.S at low or high dose, single or two shots; roughly 5 received placebo; per-sample allocation not given. Sampling took place 63 days after the first vaccine or placebo injection. This chain links TRBV6-2 or TRBV6-3 with TRBJ1-1, with D unclear. Sequencing was performed on peripheral blood, taken in a trial of Ad26.COV2.S vaccine versus placebo. The sequence was obtained from a person between 18 and 59 years old who received the Ad26.COV2.S COVID-19 vaccine or a placebo. The CDR3 DNA reads TGTGCCAGCAGTTACGTCGGTTCTGAAGCTTTCTTT. Translated, it gives CASSYVGSEAFF.